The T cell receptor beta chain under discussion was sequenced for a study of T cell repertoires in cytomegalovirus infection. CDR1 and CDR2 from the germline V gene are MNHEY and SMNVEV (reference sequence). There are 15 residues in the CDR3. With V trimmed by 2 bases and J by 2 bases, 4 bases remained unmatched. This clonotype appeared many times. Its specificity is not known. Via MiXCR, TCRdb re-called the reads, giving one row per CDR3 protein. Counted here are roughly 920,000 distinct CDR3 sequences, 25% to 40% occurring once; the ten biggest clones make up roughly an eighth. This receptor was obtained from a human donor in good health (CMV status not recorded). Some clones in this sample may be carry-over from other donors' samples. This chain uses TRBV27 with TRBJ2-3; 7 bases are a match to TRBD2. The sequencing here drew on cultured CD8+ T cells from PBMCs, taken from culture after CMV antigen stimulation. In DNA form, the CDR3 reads TGTGCCAGCAGTTTACGGGGGAGGGCCACAGATACGCAGTATTTT. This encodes CASSLRGRATDTQYF.